A single sample gave rise to the 31 T cell receptor beta chains below, sequenced in a study of blood T cell repertoires in COVID-19. TCRdb keeps only in-frame clones here, not all; method: immunoSEQ multiplex PCR. This table has 250,000 to 300,000 clones, 91% appearing once. Input material: peripheral blood. These receptors were collected from a woman aged 25-40 years with COVID-19, enrolled during active disease.

The chain recombines TRBV5-1 with TRBJ1-5; 7 bases align to TRBD1. The CDR3 extends over 14 amino acids. V shed 0 bases and J 5 bases; nucleotides not matched to a gene: 2. CDR1 is SGHRS and CDR2 is YFSETQ in the germline V gene. The CDR3: CASSLEGGDQPQHF. The DNA for the CDR3 is TGCGCCAGCAGCTTGGAAGGGGGCGATCAGCCCCAGCATTTT. Full variable domain (outside the CDR3, taken from reference TRBV5-1 and TRBJ1-5): KAGVTQTPRYLIKTRGQQVTLSCSPISGHRSVSWYQQTPGQGLQFLFEYFSETQRNKGNFPGRFSGRQFSNSRSEMNVSTLELGDSALYLCASSLEGGDQPQHFGDGTRLSIL.

The chain joins TRBV6-1 to TRBJ1-6; D uncertain. V lost 2 bases to trimming and J lost 0 bases, with 5 bases between them. The CDR3 totals 15 residues. The V gene's germline CDR1 is MNHNS and CDR2 SASEGT. CDR3: CASSETSSYNSPLHF. The CDR3 nucleotides are TGTGCCAGCAGTGAAACGAGCTCCTATAATTCACCCCTCCACTTT.

This chain uses TRBV2 with TRBJ1-2; D gene ambiguous. Trimming pared 5 bases from V and 2 bases from J, leaving 15 bases between. Germline CDR1 reads SNHLY; CDR2 reads FYNNEI. CDR3 length: 15 residues. CDR3 DNA: TGTGCCAGCAGTATCGAGGGTACGGTGAACTATGGCTACACCTTC. This gives the protein CASSIEGTVNYGYTF. The full variable domain, with the rest looked up from reference TRBV2 and TRBJ1-2, is EPEVTQTPSHQVTQMGQEVILRCVPISNHLYFYWYRQILGQKVEFLVSFYNNEISEKSEIFDDQFSVERPDGSNFTLKIRSTKLEDSAMYFCASSIEGTVNYGYTFGSGTRLTVV.

The V and J genes are TRBV3-1 (or the pseudogene TRBV3-2) and TRBJ1-1, with D perhaps matching TRBD1 (6 bases). This CDR3 is built from 13 residues. Germline loops: CDR1 LGHDT, CDR2 YNNKEL (reference sequence). V shed 3 bases and J shed 3 bases, with 8 bases lying between them. The CDR3 spells CASSHQGHTEAFF. Here the CDR3 DNA reads TGTGCCAGCAGCCACCAGGGGCACACTGAAGCTTTCTTT.

The chain recombines TRBV2 with TRBJ2-4; 8 bases line up with TRBD1. CDR3 length: 14 amino acids. Germline V gene data show CDR1 as SNHLY and CDR2 as FYNNEI. The trim removed 5 bases at V and 1 base at J, leaving 1 base unmatched. CDR3 nucleotide sequence: TGTGCCAGCAGTCAGGGGGCCGCCAAAAACATTCAGTACTTC. Translating it yields CASSQGAAKNIQYF.

The chain has TRBV19 and TRBJ2-1; perhaps TRBD1 as D (6 bases). CDR1 is LNHDA, CDR2 SQIVND, per germline (reference sequence). The CDR3 spans 14 residues. Trimming shortened V by 6 bases and J by 3 bases, and 12 bases separated the two germline ends. In DNA, the CDR3 is TGTGCCAGTAGAAAGACAGGAAACTACAATGAGCAGTTCTTC. Protein product: CASRKTGNYNEQFF. Looking up the rest from reference TRBV19 and TRBJ2-1 gives the full variable domain: DGGITQSPKYLFRKEGQNVTLSCEQNLNHDAMYWYRQDPGQGLRLIYYSQIVNDFQKGDIAEGYSVSREKKESFPLTVTSAQKNPTAFYLCASRKTGNYNEQFFGPGTRLTVL.

Turning to this clone: Within the sample, other DNA sequences also encode this same CDR3. The V and J genes are TRBV12-3 or TRBV12-4 and TRBJ1-2; the D is unclear. The CDR3 loop spans 13 amino acids. V was cut by 1 base and J by 1 base, with 4 bases left in between. The CDR3 loop reads CASSLDSNYGYTF. The CDR3 DNA is TGTGCCAGCAGTTTAGACAGTAACTATGGCTACACCTTC.

The rearrangement joins TRBV11-2 to TRBJ2-1; 7 bases line up with TRBD2. The CDR3 covers 15 residues. The ends lost 1 base at V and 2 bases at J; junction bases unmatched: 2. The V gene's germline CDR1 is SGHAT and CDR2 FQNNGV. CDR3 bases: TGTGCCAGCAGCTTAGGCGGGAGTGCCTACAATGAGCAGTTCTTC. It specifies CASSLGGSAYNEQFF.

The CDR3 protein is CASSPRGGGSTDTQYF. The DNA for the CDR3 is TGTGCCAGCAGCCCTAGGGGGGGCGGCAGCACAGATACGCAGTATTTT. The chain employs TRBV11-2 and TRBJ2-3; a possible D gene is TRBD2 (7 bases). Germline assignment: CDR1 SGHAT and CDR2 FQNNGV. This CDR3 contains 16 residues. V lost 5 bases and J 0 bases, leaving 15 bases between the germline ends.

This chain uses TRBV11-2 with TRBJ1-2; possible D gene TRBD1, 5 bases. V was shortened by 1 base and J by 1 base, with 7 bases between the two germline ends. Germline-derived CDR1 and CDR2 are SGHAT and FQNNGV. This CDR3 has 14 amino acids. CDR3 amino acids: CASSLGGVNYGYTF. CDR3 DNA: TGTGCCAGCAGCTTAGGGGGGGTTAACTATGGCTACACCTTC.

The rearrangement links TRBV5-1 to TRBJ1-2, with no clear D. The V end was cut by 10 bases, the J end by 2 bases, with 12 bases between. CDR1 is SGHRS and CDR2 is YFSETQ in the germline V gene. The CDR3 contains 12 residues. The CDR3 sequence is CASRTGNYGYTF. CDR3 DNA: TGCGCCTCACGGACGGGAAACTATGGCTACACCTTC.

The rearrangement uses TRBV15 and TRBJ2-4, with TRBD2 identical over 9 bases. Germline V gene data show CDR1 as LNHNV and CDR2 as YYDKDF (reference sequence). The J segment lost 2 bases and the V segment lost 0 bases, leaving 5 bases of the junction unmatched. The CDR3 covers 17 residues. The CDR3 spells CATSRDRAGGPKNIQYF. DNA of the CDR3: TGTGCCACCAGCAGAGACCGGGCGGGAGGGCCCAAAAACATTCAGTACTTC.

The count of this clone is one. This sequence joins TRBV6-4 and TRBJ1-2, with D uncertain. Trimming shortened V by 3 bases and J by 0 bases, and 11 bases separated the two germline ends. The CDR3 is made up of 15 amino acids. CDR1 and CDR2 from the germline V gene are MRHNA and SNTAGT. CDR3 loop: CASSEDHSSNYGYTF. For the CDR3, the DNA is TGTGCCAGCAGTGAGGATCACAGTTCTAACTATGGCTACACCTTC.

The J gene is TRBJ1-4, the V gene TRBV6-5, with D possibly TRBD1 on 6 matching bases. This CDR3 contains 15 residues. The germline CDR1 and CDR2 sequences are MNHEY and SVGAGI. Trimming removed 6 bases from V and 8 bases from J, with 19 bases in between. Here the CDR3 reads CASRTGLQSGEKLFF. DNA of the CDR3: TGTGCCAGCAGGACAGGTCTCCAGTCTGGGGAAAAACTGTTTTTT.

CDR3 in DNA: TGTGCCAGCAGCGTTACAGGAGTAGGTGAAGCTTTCTTT. Its translation: CASSVTGVGEAFF. The chain uses TRBV9 and TRBJ1-1; D perhaps matches TRBD1 (5 bases). Germline-derived CDR1 and CDR2 are SGDLS and YYNGEE. The CDR3 length is 13 residues. Trimming stripped 2 bases from V and 7 bases from J, with 12 bases between. The full variable domain, rest sourced from reference TRBV9 and TRBJ1-1, is DSGVTQTPKHLITATGQRVTLRCSPRSGDLSVYWYQQSLDQGLQFLIQYYNGEERAKGNILERFSAQQFPDLHSELNLSSLELGDSALYFCASSVTGVGEAFFGQGTRLTVV.

As regards this clone: This specimen includes other DNA sequences encoding the same CDR3. This chain uses TRBV3-1 (or the pseudogene TRBV3-2) with TRBJ2-7; D is possibly TRBD2 (5 bases). CDR3 length equals 11 residues. V lost 1 base and J lost 7, with 5 bases in between. Looked up from germline, CDR1 is LGHDT and CDR2 is YNNKEL (reference sequence). The CDR3 sequence is CASSQAGEQYF. The CDR3 DNA reads as TGTGCCAGCAGCCAAGCGGGAGAGCAGTACTTC.

The chain uses TRBV30 and TRBJ1-1; D call uncertain. V lost 8 bases, J lost 6 bases, and 16 bases lay in between. Germline CDR1 and CDR2: GTSNPN and SVGIG (reference sequence). The CDR3 extends over 12 amino acids. The CDR3 sequence: CARDLGGPEAFF. CDR3 sequence (DNA): TGTGCCAGAGACCTCGGAGGGCCTGAAGCTTTCTTT.

This sequence joins TRBV6-2 or TRBV6-3 and TRBJ2-2, with 15 bases lining up with TRBD2. With V trimmed by 1 base and J by 5 bases, 2 bases remained unmatched. This CDR3 spans 17 amino acids. CDR1 and CDR2 from the germline V gene are MNHEY and SVGEGT. The CDR3 reads CASSYFGLAGGTGELFF. CDR3 nucleotides: TGTGCCAGCAGTTACTTTGGACTAGCGGGAGGGACCGGGGAGCTGTTTTTT.

The chain recombines TRBV5-4 with TRBJ2-1; D might be TRBD2 (5 bases). Per the germline V gene, CDR1 is SGHNT and CDR2 is YYREEE (reference sequence). This CDR3 is built from 13 residues. V lost 6 bases, J lost 7 bases, and 14 bases lay in between. The DNA for the CDR3 is TGTGCCAGCACCACTAGTTTGGAGAATGAGCAGTTCTTC. Translated, it gives CASTTSLENEQFF. Based on the CDR3 plus reference TRBV5-4 and TRBJ2-1, the full variable domain is ETGVTQSPTHLIKTRGQQVTLRCSSQSGHNTVSWYQQALGQGPQFIFQYYREEENGRGNFPPRFSGLQFPNYSSELNVNALELDDSALYLCASTTSLENEQFFGPGTRLTVL.

This clone was observed once. This chain connects TRBV3-1 (or the pseudogene TRBV3-2) to TRBJ2-1; 11 bases fit TRBD2. Per germline, CDR1 LGHDT and CDR2 YNNKEL (reference sequence). The CDR3 spans 12 residues. V shed 1 base, J shed 15 bases, and the junction held 2 bases outside the gene matches. CDR3 DNA sequence: TGTGCCAGCAGCCAAGGAACTAGCGGGAGGTTCTTC. Translated: CASSQGTSGRFF.

The rearrangement joins TRBV12-3 or TRBV12-4 to TRBJ1-1, with a tentative D call TRBD1 (5 bases). CDR3 size: 12 residues. With 6 bases removed from V and 4 bases from J, the gap between germline ends came to 9 bases. The CDR3 protein is CASSGGGTEAFF. In nucleotides, the CDR3 is TGTGCCAGCAGCGGGGGTGGCACTGAAGCTTTCTTT.

The chain is built from TRBV29-1 and TRBJ2-1, with D possibly TRBD2 on 6 matching bases. Trimming removed 4 bases at V and 4 bases at J, with 11 bases between. Germline loops: CDR1 SQVTM, CDR2 ANQGSEA. The CDR3 totals 13 residues. CDR3 amino acids: CSVGASAYNEQFF. The CDR3, as DNA: TGCAGCGTTGGGGCTAGCGCGTACAATGAGCAGTTCTTC.

This rearrangement joins TRBV5-1 to TRBJ2-7; 9 nucleotides match TRBD1. The V and J ends lost 4 bases and 6 bases, in that order; junction bases with no gene match: 11. The CDR3 has 15 residues. From germline, CDR1 is SGHRS and CDR2 YFSETQ. This chain's CDR3 is CASSQMGQGPFEQYF. CDR3 in DNA: TGCGCCAGCAGCCAAATGGGACAGGGCCCATTCGAGCAGTACTTC.

This sequence joins TRBV30 and TRBJ2-7, with 9 bases aligning to TRBD2. Germline V lookup: CDR1 GTSNPN, CDR2 SVGIG (reference sequence). The ends lost 3 bases at V and 2 bases at J; junction bases unmatched: 2. The CDR3 runs 13 residues. The CDR3 region is CAWRRTSAYEQYF. As DNA, the CDR3 is TGTGCCTGGAGAAGGACTAGCGCCTACGAGCAGTACTTC.

The chain employs TRBV19 and TRBJ1-2, with 7 bases fitting TRBD1. The CDR3 has 15 residues. Germline CDR1 is LNHDA and CDR2 is SQIVND (reference sequence). Germline trimming cut 6 bases from V and 0 bases from J; bases unmatched to any gene: 7. Here the CDR3 DNA reads TGTGCCAGTAGCCAAGGGACAGCAGCTAACTATGGCTACACCTTC. Translation gives CASSQGTAANYGYTF.

The rearrangement joins TRBV6-5 to TRBJ1-1; 8 nucleotides align to TRBD1. CDR1 MNHEY and CDR2 SVGAGI come from the germline V gene. CDR3 length: 14 amino acids. The V segment lost 5 bases and the J segment 2 bases; nucleotides outside the gene matches: 4. The CDR3: CASSRQGLNTEAFF. CDR3 DNA sequence: TGTGCCAGCAGTCGACAGGGGCTCAACACTGAAGCTTTCTTT.

J is TRBJ1-1 and V is TRBV27, with 10 nucleotides matching TRBD1. Germline-derived CDR1 and CDR2 are MNHEY and SMNVEV (reference sequence). The CDR3 loop spans 16 amino acids. J gave up 1 base and V 3 bases, and 5 bases lay outside the gene matches. CDR3 region: CASSFMGDRGNTEAFF. The CDR3 DNA reads TGTGCCAGCAGTTTTATGGGGGACAGGGGGAACACTGAAGCTTTCTTT.

For this clone: Other DNA sequences in this sample translate to the same CDR3. The rearrangement links TRBV20-1 to TRBJ2-7; D possibly corresponds to TRBD2 (6 bases). CDR3 length equals 11 residues. In germline, CDR1 is DFQATT, CDR2 SNEGSKA (reference sequence). V dropped 3 bases and J dropped 3 bases, with 6 bases sitting between them. The DNA for the CDR3 is TGCAGTGCTAGGGGGGGCTACGAGCAGTACTTC. Residues: CSARGGYEQYF.

The genes are TRBV11-3 and TRBJ2-3; 7 nucleotides agree with TRBD1. Germline CDR1 is SGHNT and CDR2 is YENEEA. V lost 3 bases and J lost 3; bases outside the gene matches: 3. This CDR3 contains 14 residues. The CDR3 bases are TGTGCCAGCAGCTTCCGACAGGGAACAGATACGCAGTATTTT. Its translation: CASSFRQGTDTQYF.

V gene TRBV20-1 combines with J gene TRBJ2-3, with 7 positions matching TRBD2. Germline CDR1 and CDR2: DFQATT and SNEGSKA (reference sequence). CDR3 length: 15 amino acids. V shed 3 bases, J shed 2 bases, and the junction held 8 bases outside the gene matches. Written as DNA, the CDR3 is TGCAGTGCTAGTGGGGGTAGCGGGCCCACAGATACGCAGTATTTT. Amino acid sequence: CSASGGSGPTDTQYF.

The chain joins TRBV7-2 to TRBJ1-1; no clear D gene. Trimming removed 1 base at V and 2 bases at J, with 8 bases between. From germline, CDR1 is SGHTA and CDR2 FQGNSA. The CDR3 has 14 amino acids. This CDR3 reads CASSLDSSNTEAFF. The CDR3 bases are TGTGCCAGCAGCTTAGACAGCTCCAACACTGAAGCTTTCTTT.